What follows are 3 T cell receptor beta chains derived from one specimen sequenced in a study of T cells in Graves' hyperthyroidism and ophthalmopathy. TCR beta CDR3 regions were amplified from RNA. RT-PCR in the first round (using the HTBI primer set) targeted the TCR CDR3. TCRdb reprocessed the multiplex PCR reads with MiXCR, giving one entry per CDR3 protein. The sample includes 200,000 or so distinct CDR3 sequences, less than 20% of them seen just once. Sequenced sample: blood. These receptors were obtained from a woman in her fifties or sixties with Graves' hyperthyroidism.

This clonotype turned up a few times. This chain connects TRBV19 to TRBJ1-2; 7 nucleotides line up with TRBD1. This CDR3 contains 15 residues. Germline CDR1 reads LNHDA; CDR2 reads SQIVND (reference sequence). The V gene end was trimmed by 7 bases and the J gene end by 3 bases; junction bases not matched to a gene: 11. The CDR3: CASINTDRFHYGYTF. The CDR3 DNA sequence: TGTGCCAGTATTAACACGGACAGGTTCCACTATGGCTACACCTTC.

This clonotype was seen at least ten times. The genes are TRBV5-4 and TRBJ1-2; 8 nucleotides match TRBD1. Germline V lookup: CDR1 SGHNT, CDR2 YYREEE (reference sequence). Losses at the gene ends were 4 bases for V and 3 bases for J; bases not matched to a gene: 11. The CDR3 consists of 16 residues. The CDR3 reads CASSTYQGARDYGYTF. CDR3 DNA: TGTGCCAGCAGCACATACCAGGGGGCGCGCGACTATGGCTACACCTTC.

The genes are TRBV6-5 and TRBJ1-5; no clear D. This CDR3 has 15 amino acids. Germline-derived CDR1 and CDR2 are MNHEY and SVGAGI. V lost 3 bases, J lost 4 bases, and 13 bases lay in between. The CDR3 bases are TGTGCCAGCAGTTATGGGTGGGTGACTAATCAGCCCCAGCATTTT. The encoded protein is CASSYGWVTNQPQHF.